The text below deals with one T cell receptor (beta chain). Its antigen remains unidentified. The sample originates from a study of T-cell memory formation after mild COVID-19. Study-wide points: CD4+ clones that contracted lay mainly in CM and EM; CD8+ ones lay in EMRA.

TCRdb reanalysed the 5' RACE reads using MiXCR and keeps one entry per CDR3 protein. Of 300,000 to 400,000 distinct CDR3 sequences listed, 15% are singletons. Germline V CDR1 and CDR2: DFQATT, SNEGSKA (reference sequence). This CDR3 region has 16 residues. V shed 6 bases, J shed 7 bases, and the junction held 14 bases outside the gene matches. What was sequenced was PBMCs or a T cell subset sorted from them (not recorded which). The chain recombines TRBV20-1 with TRBJ1-6; 8 nucleotides match TRBD1. This TCR came from a man between 18 and 29 years old who had mild COVID-19 (a few samples of this study predate the infection). Cell type and time point are not known. The DNA of the CDR3 is TGCAGTGCCAACACTCCAGGACAGGGTGGAAATTCACCCCTCCACTTT. It is translated as CSANTPGQGGNSPLHF.